These 22 T cell receptor beta chains came from one sample sequenced in a study of PD-L1 blockade in urothelial cancer. The protocol was immunoSEQ multiplex PCR, while the TCRdb copy is restricted to in-frame clones and leaves out a portion. The sample holds almost 50,000 clones, around four fifths seen once. Time point here: pretreatment peripheral blood. The input for sequencing was PBMCs, taken around atezolizumab (anti-PD-L1) treatment. These receptors came from a man between 65 and 85 years old with urothelial cancer.

The rearrangement links TRBV5-5 to TRBJ2-2; TRBD2 matches at 13 bases. There are 16 residues in the CDR3. The trim removed 1 base at V and 7 bases at J, leaving 4 bases unmatched. The V gene's germline CDR1 is SGHKS and CDR2 YYEKEE (reference sequence). This CDR3 reads CASSLTSGGAFGELFF. The CDR3 DNA sequence: TGTGCCAGCAGCTTGACTAGCGGGGGGGCCTTCGGGGAGCTGTTTTTT.

CDR3 in amino acids: CASSPNGGDYGYTF. Here the CDR3 DNA reads TGTGCCAGCAGCCCTAACGGGGGGGACTATGGCTACACCTTC. The rearrangement uses TRBV11-2 and TRBJ1-2; D is perhaps TRBD1 (5 bases). The CDR3 has 14 residues. In germline, CDR1 is SGHAT, CDR2 FQNNGV. V was pared by 5 bases and J by 3 bases, with 13 bases between.

This clone was recorded once. The genes are TRBV27 and TRBJ1-2; 7 nucleotides agree with TRBD1. This CDR3 comprises 14 residues. Germline V gene data show CDR1 as MNHEY and CDR2 as SMNVEV (reference sequence). V was pared by 8 bases and J by 4 bases, with 10 bases of the junction left unmatched. CDR3 sequence: CASADRPPIYGYTF. Written as DNA, the CDR3 is TGTGCCAGCGCGGACAGGCCTCCTATCTATGGCTACACCTTC.

The rearrangement joins TRBV19 to TRBJ2-6, with a weak D call TRBD1 (7 bases). The germline V gene encodes CDR1 LNHDA and CDR2 SQIVND (reference sequence). Trimming pared 7 bases from V and 9 bases from J, leaving 13 bases between. The CDR3 extends over 13 amino acids. This CDR3 is CASNQGGDNVLTF. In nucleotides, the CDR3 is TGTGCCAGTAACCAGGGGGGAGACAACGTCCTGACTTTC.

J is TRBJ1-2 and V is TRBV5-1; no clear D. From germline, CDR1 is SGHRS and CDR2 YFSETQ. This CDR3 has 13 residues. Trimming pared 1 base from V and 3 bases from J, leaving 7 bases between. The CDR3 DNA is TGCGCCAGCAGCTTGTCCGGTGACTATGGCTACACCTTC. Its translation is CASSLSGDYGYTF.

This clone was seen once. This rearrangement joins TRBV7-9 to TRBJ2-1, with D perhaps TRBD2 (6 bases). The V gene's germline CDR1 is SEHNR and CDR2 FQNEAQ (reference sequence). The ends were cut back, 2 bases at V and 2 bases at J, with 10 bases in the middle. CDR3 length: 15 residues. CDR3: CASSLTGVAYNEQFF. Written as DNA, the CDR3 is TGTGCCAGCAGCTTAACGGGAGTGGCCTACAATGAGCAGTTCTTC.

This clone was recorded only once. The CDR3 nucleotides read TGTGCCAGTAGTAAGGGAGCATATAGCAATCAGCCCCAGCATTTT. This gives the protein CASSKGAYSNQPQHF. The chain combines TRBV19 with TRBJ1-5; D is undetermined. The CDR3 runs to 15 residues. Between the trimmed V and J ends, which lost 4 bases and 0 bases, there was a span of 10 bases. Germline V gene sequence: CDR1 LNHDA, CDR2 SQIVND (reference sequence).

V and J are TRBV5-1 and TRBJ1-1; TRBD1 matches 10 bases. V lost 4 bases, J lost 1 base, and 10 bases stayed unmatched. The CDR3 loop spans 17 amino acids. Germline CDR1 SGHRS, CDR2 YFSETQ. The CDR3 DNA sequence: TGCGCCAGCAGCCCGACCGACAGGGGGCTTTCGAACACTGAAGCTTTCTTT. Encoded protein: CASSPTDRGLSNTEAFF.

The chain couples TRBV19 to TRBJ1-6; D is perhaps TRBD1 (6 bases). CDR1 is LNHDA, CDR2 SQIVND, per germline (reference sequence). Trimming removed 6 bases at V and 7 bases at J, with 13 bases between. The CDR3 consists of 14 residues. This chain's CDR3 is CASRRGPENSPLHF. DNA for the CDR3: TGTGCCAGTAGGCGGGGGCCGGAAAATTCACCCCTCCACTTT.

This chain links TRBV5-1 with TRBJ2-1; TRBD2 matches 7 bases. V lost 0 bases and J lost 7; bases outside the gene matches: 1. Germline CDR1 SGHRS, CDR2 YFSETQ. The CDR3 covers 13 residues. This chain's CDR3 is CASSLAGGNEQFF. The DNA of the CDR3 is TGCGCCAGCAGCTTGGCCGGGGGGAATGAGCAGTTCTTC.

The rearrangement uses TRBV5-4 and TRBJ2-6; D is uncertain. The CDR3 contains 13 residues. Trimming stripped 5 bases from V and 1 base from J, with 4 bases between. Germline loops: CDR1 SGHNT, CDR2 YYREEE (reference sequence). CDR3 DNA sequence: TGTGCCAGCAGGGCTTCTGGGGCCAACGTCCTGACTTTC. This codes for CASRASGANVLTF.

This chain connects TRBV11-2 to TRBJ1-2; weak D call: TRBD1 (6 bases). Germline loops: CDR1 SGHAT, CDR2 FQNNGV. V dropped 3 bases and J dropped 8 bases, with 13 bases sitting between them. The CDR3 loop spans 13 amino acids. CDR3 in amino acids: CASSFSGGGGYTF. DNA of the CDR3: TGTGCCAGCAGCTTCTCGGGGGGCGGAGGCTACACCTTC.

V gene TRBV5-6 combines with J gene TRBJ1-1; the D is unclear. CDR3 length equals 13 residues. Germline V gene lookup returns CDR1 SGHDT and CDR2 YYEEEE. V was cut by 2 bases and J by 2 bases, with 7 bases left in between. The CDR3 protein is CASSFLANTEAFF. The CDR3 DNA reads as TGTGCCAGCAGCTTCTTAGCAAACACTGAAGCTTTCTTT.

V and J are TRBV18 and TRBJ2-7; D might be TRBD1 (7 bases). The CDR3 spans 15 residues. Germline CDR1 is KGHSH and CDR2 is LQKENI. V lost 6 bases, J lost 6 bases, and 21 bases lay in between. In DNA form, the CDR3 reads TGTGCCAGCTCCCTCATGGACTCAGGGGGGAGCGAGCAGTACTTC. It specifies CASSLMDSGGSEQYF.

The chain combines TRBV6-1 with TRBJ2-7, with a possible D match to TRBD2 (5 bases). Trimming removed 6 bases at V and 0 bases at J, with 12 bases between. Germline assignment: CDR1 MNHNS and CDR2 SASEGT. The CDR3 extends over 14 amino acids. CDR3 sequence (DNA): TGTGCCAGCAGCGACTCCGGGATCTCCTACGAGCAGTACTTC. Protein product: CASSDSGISYEQYF.

The genes are TRBV7-2 and TRBJ2-7; D perhaps matches TRBD1 (7 bases). Trimming removed 1 base from V and 2 bases from J, with 12 bases in between. This CDR3 has 15 amino acids. The germline gives CDR1 SGHTA, CDR2 FQGNSA. CDR3 region: CASSLEAGGPYEQYF. CDR3 nucleotides: TGTGCCAGCAGCTTAGAAGCAGGGGGGCCCTACGAGCAGTACTTC.

The genes are TRBV4-3 and TRBJ2-1, with 10 bases identical to TRBD2. V was pared by 0 bases and J by 13 bases, with 6 bases of the junction left unmatched. Per the germline V gene, CDR1 is LGHNA and CDR2 is YSLEER. This CDR3 has 14 residues. CDR3 amino acids: CASSQDTAGGGQFF. The CDR3 nucleotides read TGCGCCAGCAGCCAAGATACAGCGGGAGGGGGACAGTTCTTC.

The chain uses TRBV6-6 and TRBJ2-7; D is possibly TRBD1 (5 bases). Germline CDR1 and CDR2: MNHNY and SVGAGI (reference sequence). The CDR3 contains 14 residues. V lost 1 base to trimming and J lost 6 bases, with 13 bases between them. CDR3 loop: CASSYWGGASEQYF. DNA of the CDR3: TGTGCCAGCAGTTACTGGGGTGGGGCCAGCGAGCAGTACTTC.

The chain uses TRBV5-1 and TRBJ2-1; D not resolved. Trimming stripped 0 bases from V and 0 bases from J, with 7 bases between. The CDR3 loop spans 15 amino acids. Per germline, CDR1 SGHRS and CDR2 YFSETQ. The CDR3 loop reads CASSLGDSSYNEQFF. CDR3 sequence (DNA): TGCGCCAGCAGCTTGGGTGACTCCTCCTACAATGAGCAGTTCTTC.

V gene TRBV30 combines with J gene TRBJ2-3, with 9 bases fitting TRBD2. Germline V lookup: CDR1 GTSNPN, CDR2 SVGIG (reference sequence). The CDR3 loop spans 14 amino acids. Trimming took 4 bases from V and 2 from J; bases not matched to a gene: 4. CDR3 nucleotides: TGTGCCTGGAAACAGCGGGGGGCCACAGATACGCAGTATTTT. This codes for CAWKQRGATDTQYF.

The chain has TRBV19 and TRBJ2-5; 11 positions agree with TRBD1. This CDR3 contains 16 residues. Unmatched junction bases numbered 16, after V lost 7 bases and J lost 9 bases. Germline CDR1 reads LNHDA; CDR2 reads SQIVND (reference sequence). The DNA of the CDR3 is TGTGCCAGTACCGACCCGGGACAGGGGGTCGGAAGGGCCCAGTACTTC. Encoded protein: CASTDPGQGVGRAQYF. Full variable domain (outside the CDR3, taken from reference TRBV19 and TRBJ2-5): DGGITQSPKYLFRKEGQNVTLSCEQNLNHDAMYWYRQDPGQGLRLIYYSQIVNDFQKGDIAEGYSVSREKKESFPLTVTSAQKNPTAFYLCASTDPGQGVGRAQYFGPGTRLLVL.

The J gene is TRBJ2-1, the V gene TRBV18; TRBD2 matches at 9 bases. The germline V gene encodes CDR1 KGHSH and CDR2 LQKENI. The CDR3 loop spans 15 amino acids. Losses at the gene ends were 3 bases for V and 4 bases for J; bases not matched to a gene: 4. CDR3 nucleotide sequence: TGTGCCAGCTCACCGCTAGCGGGGCGATACAATGAGCAGTTCTTC. It is translated as CASSPLAGRYNEQFF.